These 28 T cell receptor beta chains share one sample of origin, sequenced in a study of regulatory T cells in long-lasting Graves disease (dated by TCRdb to the early 2020s). Libraries came from multiplex PCR. Sequencing used an Illumina HiSeq 4000. TCR beta libraries were built with iRepertoire HTBI primers and Arm-PCR amplification of CDR3 regions. TCRdb reprocessing: public reads trimmed at Q25 with fastp, clones called with MiXCR, in-frame beta chains kept. Identical CDR3 proteins give one entry, which carries the most common genes and DNA. In this sample the table shows about 540,000 distinct CDR3 sequences, roughly 14% of which occur a single time. 10% of the sample goes to the ten largest clones. Taken with the paper, the label for time point translates to: newly diagnosed GD, antithyroid drugs for less than 3 months. For both TCR sequencing and RNA sequencing, RNA was extracted from PBMCs using TRIzol.

These data were also reused for a study on T cells in Graves' hyperthyroidism and ophthalmopathy.

This material consisted of peripheral blood mononuclear cells (PBMCs), taken at new diagnosis, from a patient treated with antithyroid drugs. The receptors shown here come from a man under 40 with Graves disease. Donor details come from another sample of the same person, matched by shared clones.

In its sample, this clonotype was seen many times. The chain combines TRBV7-9 with TRBJ2-1, with 13 bases that match TRBD2. Per germline, CDR1 SEHNR and CDR2 FQNEAQ (reference sequence). V gave up 5 bases and J gave up 0 bases; unmatched junction bases: 10. There are 19 residues in the CDR3. The CDR3 DNA reads TGTGCCAGCAGCCATCCCGGGACTAGCGGGGAGAGCTCCTACAATGAGCAGTTCTTC. Residues: CASSHPGTSGESSYNEQFF. The full variable domain, with the rest looked up from reference TRBV7-9 and TRBJ2-1, is DTGVSQNPRHKITKRGQNVTFRCDPISEHNRLYWYRQTLGQGPEFLTYFQNEAQLEKSRLLSDRFSAERPKGSFSTLEIQRTEQGDSAMYLCASSHPGTSGESSYNEQFFGPGTRLTVL.

This clonotype occurred many times. This chain uses TRBV7-6 with TRBJ2-7, with TRBD1 matching 10 bases. The germline gives CDR1 SGHVS, CDR2 FNYEAQ. The CDR3 is made up of 14 amino acids. The V and J ends lost 5 bases and 4 bases, in that order; junction bases with no gene match: 5. The CDR3 reads CASSPRTGGYEQYF. Written as DNA, the CDR3 is TGTGCCAGCAGCCCCCGGACAGGGGGGTACGAGCAGTACTTC. The complete variable domain, with remaining parts taken from reference TRBV7-6 and TRBJ2-7, reads GAGVSQSPRYKVTKRGQDVALRCDPISGHVSLYWYRQALGQGPEFLTYFNYEAQQDKSGLPNDRFSAERPEGSISTLTIQRTEQRDSAMYRCASSPRTGGYEQYFGPGTRLTVT.

This clonotype appeared many times. J is TRBJ1-2 and V is TRBV27; D is unresolved. Germline V gene lookup returns CDR1 MNHEY and CDR2 SMNVEV (reference sequence). The length of the CDR3 is 15 residues. V shed 3 bases and J shed 2 bases, with 13 bases lying between them. CDR3 protein: CASSLRVERNYGYTF. In DNA, the CDR3 is TGTGCCAGCAGTTTGCGGGTCGAAAGGAACTATGGCTACACCTTC.

This clonotype has only a few counts. V is TRBV19 and J is TRBJ2-1; 8 bases map to TRBD1. Germline CDR1 reads LNHDA; CDR2 reads SQIVND (reference sequence). The CDR3 totals 15 residues. With 3 bases clipped from V and 3 bases from J, the junction kept 4 bases outside the gene matches. CDR3 residues: CASSIQGASYNEQFF. Written as DNA, the CDR3 is TGTGCCAGTAGTATTCAGGGGGCGAGCTACAATGAGCAGTTCTTC.

The chain recombines TRBV20-1 with TRBJ2-7; maybe TRBD1 (5 bases). Looked up from germline, CDR1 is DFQATT and CDR2 is SNEGSKA (reference sequence). The V end was cut by 0 bases, the J end by 3 bases, with 12 bases between. CDR3 length equals 14 residues. The CDR3 region is CSARDLGQNYEQYF. DNA of the CDR3: TGCAGTGCTAGAGATCTGGGGCAGAACTACGAGCAGTACTTC.

This clonotype appeared a few times. The chain links TRBV19 to TRBJ1-1; D uncertain. The ends were cut back, 2 bases at V and 0 bases at J, with 28 bases in the middle. The CDR3 contains 21 residues. Per the germline V gene, CDR1 is LNHDA and CDR2 is SQIVND (reference sequence). CDR3 amino acids: CASSIRWFVSGSAGMNTEAFF. In DNA, the CDR3 is TGTGCCAGTAGTATAAGGTGGTTTGTATCGGGCAGCGCTGGAATGAACACTGAAGCTTTCTTT.

The chain combines TRBV5-1 with TRBJ2-3; D uncertain. The CDR3 loop spans 15 amino acids. The germline V and J ends were trimmed by 0 bases and 2 bases, with 10 bases remaining between them. Germline CDR1 and CDR2: SGHRS and YFSETQ. Here the CDR3 reads CASSLVGRITDTQYF. In nucleotides, the CDR3 is TGCGCCAGCAGCTTGGTCGGAAGGATCACAGATACGCAGTATTTT.

This clonotype was picked up many times. The genes are TRBV7-2 and TRBJ1-5; no reliable D call. V was trimmed by 1 base and J by 3 bases, leaving 7 bases between them. The CDR3 totals 14 residues. Germline CDR1 SGHTA, CDR2 FQGNSA. CDR3 sequence (DNA): TGTGCCAGCAGCTTAGGCACGGTCAATCAGCCCCAGCATTTT. Its translation: CASSLGTVNQPQHF.

This clonotype was observed many times. The chain couples TRBV5-1 to TRBJ1-2; D is perhaps TRBD1 (5 bases). Looked up from germline, CDR1 is SGHRS and CDR2 is YFSETQ. Trimming took off 0 bases at V and 0 bases at J, with 15 bases between the two ends. This CDR3 comprises 17 residues. The CDR3 region is CASSLAAGLSANYGYTF. CDR3 DNA sequence: TGCGCCAGCAGCTTGGCGGCAGGGTTATCGGCTAACTATGGCTACACCTTC. Full variable domain (missing parts from reference TRBV5-1 and TRBJ1-2): KAGVTQTPRYLIKTRGQQVTLSCSPISGHRSVSWYQQTPGQGLQFLFEYFSETQRNKGNFPGRFSGRQFSNSRSEMNVSTLELGDSALYLCASSLAAGLSANYGYTFGSGTRLTVV.

This clonotype appeared many times. The gene calls are TRBV27 and TRBJ2-3, with D perhaps TRBD1 or TRBD2 (5 bases each). The CDR3 is 15 amino acids. Trimming left V 8 bases short and J 1 base short, with 16 bases between. In germline, CDR1 is MNHEY, CDR2 SMNVEV (reference sequence). The CDR3 sequence is CASDRGVGGTDTQYF. The CDR3 DNA reads TGTGCCAGCGATCGAGGGGTGGGTGGCACAGATACGCAGTATTTT.

This clonotype was detected only a few times. The chain uses TRBV24-1 and TRBJ2-6, with D possibly matching TRBD2 (5 bases). The CDR3 covers 16 residues. Trimming removed 9 bases at V and 2 bases at J, with 16 bases between. Germline V CDR1 and CDR2: KGHDR, SFDVKD. CDR3 protein: CATSPSRGTGANVLTF. CDR3 nucleotide sequence: TGTGCCACCTCCCCCTCCCGGGGTACTGGGGCCAACGTCCTGACTTTC.

This clonotype has just a few counts. The rearrangement uses TRBV20-1 and TRBJ2-2; the match to TRBD2 covers 10 bases. The germline V gene encodes CDR1 DFQATT and CDR2 SNEGSKA (reference sequence). The length of the CDR3 is 15 residues. Trimming cost V 6 bases and J 9 bases; bases outside gene matches: 13. In nucleotides, the CDR3 is TGCAGTGCAAAGGCCCTAGCGGGAGTTGCCCGGGAGCTGTTTTTT. Its translation: CSAKALAGVARELFF.

The V gene is TRBV28, the J gene TRBJ1-6, with D unresolved. The V and J ends lost 7 bases and 2 bases respectively, with 6 bases between them. Germline V gene sequence: CDR1 MDHEN, CDR2 SYDVKM. The CDR3 spans 13 residues. The CDR3 DNA sequence: TGTGCCAGCAACCTCCCCTATAATTCACCCCTCCACTTT. Its translation is CASNLPYNSPLHF.

This clonotype was detected only a few times. The rearrangement joins TRBV25-1 to TRBJ1-4; 7 bases fit TRBD1. Germline CDR1 is MGHDK and CDR2 is SYGVNS. The V segment lost 1 base and the J segment 8 bases; nucleotides outside the gene matches: 10. This CDR3 is built from 16 residues. CDR3 coding DNA: TGTGCCAGCAGTGAATGGGGACAGCACGGAGAAGAAAAACTGTTTTTT. Translated: CASSEWGQHGEEKLFF.

This clonotype was counted only a few times. This rearrangement joins TRBV5-1 to TRBJ2-5; 11 nucleotides line up with TRBD2. Germline CDR1 reads SGHRS; CDR2 reads YFSETQ. Unmatched junction bases numbered 12, after V lost 3 bases and J lost 2 bases. This CDR3 comprises 18 residues. CDR3 region: CASSSATSGTRIQETQYF. CDR3 DNA: TGCGCCAGCAGCTCCGCGACTAGCGGGACGCGAATTCAAGAGACCCAGTACTTC. The entire variable domain, with the rest obtained from reference TRBV5-1 and TRBJ2-5, is as follows: KAGVTQTPRYLIKTRGQQVTLSCSPISGHRSVSWYQQTPGQGLQFLFEYFSETQRNKGNFPGRFSGRQFSNSRSEMNVSTLELGDSALYLCASSSATSGTRIQETQYFGPGTRLLVL.

This clonotype has only a few counts. The chain joins TRBV5-1 to TRBJ1-2; D perhaps matches TRBD1 (6 bases). Between the trimmed V and J ends, which lost 0 bases and 7 bases, there was a span of 13 bases. Germline assignment: CDR1 SGHRS and CDR2 YFSETQ. There are 14 residues in the CDR3. This CDR3 is CASSLEFGGSGYTF. For the CDR3, the DNA is TGCGCCAGCAGCTTGGAATTCGGGGGCAGTGGCTACACCTTC. Using reference TRBV5-1 and TRBJ1-2 for the parts outside the CDR3, the full variable domain is KAGVTQTPRYLIKTRGQQVTLSCSPISGHRSVSWYQQTPGQGLQFLFEYFSETQRNKGNFPGRFSGRQFSNSRSEMNVSTLELGDSALYLCASSLEFGGSGYTFGSGTRLTVV.

This clonotype was recorded at least ten times. The chain employs TRBV29-1 and TRBJ2-6; no clear D gene. This CDR3 contains 15 residues. The germline V and J ends were trimmed by 4 bases and 0 bases, with 10 bases remaining between them. Per the germline V gene, CDR1 is SQVTM and CDR2 is ANQGSEA. CDR3 coding DNA: TGCAGCGTTGTGGGCAGCCACTCTGGGGCCAACGTCCTGACTTTC. Protein sequence: CSVVGSHSGANVLTF. Based on the CDR3 plus reference TRBV29-1 and TRBJ2-6, the full variable domain is SAVISQKPSRDICQRGTSLTIQCQVDSQVTMMFWYRQQPGQSLTLIATANQGSEATYESGFVIDKFPISRPNLTFSTLTVSNMSPEDSSIYLCSVVGSHSGANVLTFGAGSRLTVL.

The rearrangement uses TRBV5-1 and TRBJ2-5, with 10 bases lining up with TRBD2. Trimming at V came to 3 bases and at J to 5 bases, leaving 7 bases not matched to a gene. The germline V gene encodes CDR1 SGHRS and CDR2 YFSETQ. The CDR3 has 15 amino acids. The CDR3 sequence: CASSSPSGRGETQYF. DNA of the CDR3: TGCGCCAGCAGCTCCCCTAGCGGGAGAGGTGAGACCCAGTACTTC.

In its sample, this clonotype was seen many times. The CDR3 DNA is TGTGCCAGCAGCTTCCGGGGGACCTACGAGCAGTACTTC. Protein: CASSFRGTYEQYF. The V and J genes are TRBV12-3 or TRBV12-4 and TRBJ2-7, with TRBD2 as a possible D gene (6 bases). V lost 6 bases and J lost 2, with 11 bases in between. The CDR3 is 13 amino acids.

A few counts support this clonotype. The rearrangement links TRBV29-1 to TRBJ2-6; 7 bases are a match to TRBD1. The germline V gene encodes CDR1 SQVTM and CDR2 ANQGSEA. Unmatched junction bases numbered 10, after V lost 5 bases and J lost 0 bases. The CDR3 contains 17 residues. The CDR3 sequence: CSVLTGWVDSGANVLTF. The CDR3 coding sequence is TGCAGCGTTCTGACAGGGTGGGTCGACTCTGGGGCCAACGTCCTGACTTTC.

This clonotype came up many times. The chain couples TRBV7-6 to TRBJ2-3; the D gene is possibly TRBD2 (6 bases). The CDR3 is made up of 15 amino acids. Germline V gene sequence: CDR1 SGHVS, CDR2 FNYEAQ. The V end was cut by 1 base, the J end by 5 bases, with 13 bases between. CDR3: CASSLGGNYQDTQYF. CDR3 DNA sequence: TGTGCCAGCAGCTTAGGCGGGAACTATCAAGATACGCAGTATTTT.

This clonotype has a count of ten or more. This chain links TRBV5-5 with TRBJ1-5; unclear D gene. Trimming shortened V by 0 bases and J by 2 bases, and 6 bases separated the two germline ends. Germline CDR1 reads SGHKS; CDR2 reads YYEKEE (reference sequence). This CDR3 has 14 amino acids. The CDR3 DNA is TGTGCCAGCAGCTTGGATTTCGGCAATCAGCCCCAGCATTTT. This encodes CASSLDFGNQPQHF. The entire variable domain, with the rest obtained from reference TRBV5-5 and TRBJ1-5, is as follows: DAGVTQSPTHLIKTRGQQVTLRCSPISGHKSVSWYQQVLGQGPQFIFQYYEKEERGRGNFPDRFSARQFPNYSSELNVNALLLGDSALYLCASSLDFGNQPQHFGDGTRLSIL.

This clonotype turned up a few times. The genes are TRBV7-9 and TRBJ1-3, with TRBD1 matching over 7 bases. Unmatched junction bases numbered 10, after V lost 4 bases and J lost 4 bases. This CDR3 has 16 residues. CDR1 is SEHNR, CDR2 FQNEAQ, per germline (reference sequence). CDR3 loop: CASSSRDSLVGNTIYF. The CDR3 DNA reads TGTGCCAGCAGCTCACGGGACAGTCTTGTCGGAAACACCATATATTTT.

This clonotype has more than one count but fewer than ten. The chain uses TRBV13 and TRBJ2-7, with D tentatively TRBD1 (5 bases). CDR3 length: 12 amino acids. V was pared by 5 bases and J by 6 bases, with 11 bases between. Germline V gives CDR1 PRHDT, CDR2 FYEKMQ (reference sequence). The CDR3 DNA is TGTGCCAGCAGCGAGGAAAGGGGCGAGCAGTACTTC. Its protein product is CASSEERGEQYF.

Only a few counts were recorded for this clonotype. V gene TRBV30 combines with J gene TRBJ2-5, with D perhaps matching TRBD2 (7 bases). CDR3 length equals 14 residues. CDR1 and CDR2 (germline): GTSNPN, SVGIG (reference sequence). The V end was cut by 2 bases, the J end by 5 bases, with 15 bases between. This CDR3 reads CAWSRGRAWETQYF. The CDR3 bases are TGTGCCTGGAGTAGGGGGAGGGCCTGGGAGACCCAGTACTTC.

The V gene is TRBV19, the J gene TRBJ2-7, with D possibly matching TRBD1 (6 bases). V was pared by 1 base and J by 4 bases, with 14 bases between. The CDR3 runs to 15 residues. In germline, CDR1 is LNHDA, CDR2 SQIVND (reference sequence). The CDR3 DNA reads as TGTGCCAGTAGTATAGTCGGACAGACGTTTTACGAGCAGTACTTC. Its translation: CASSIVGQTFYEQYF.

This clonotype was picked up a small number of times. The chain couples TRBV5-6 to TRBJ1-1, with D unclear. Trimming removed 4 bases at V and 1 base at J, with 17 bases between. CDR3 length: 16 residues. The germline V gene has CDR1 SGHDT and CDR2 YYEEEE. CDR3: CASSLRWSGPNTEAFF. As DNA, the CDR3 is TGTGCCAGCAGCCTTAGATGGTCAGGCCCGAACACTGAAGCTTTCTTT. The whole variable domain, remainder taken from reference TRBV5-6 and TRBJ1-1, is DAGVTQSPTHLIKTRGQQVTLRCSPKSGHDTVSWYQQALGQGPQFIFQYYEEEERQRGNFPDRFSGHQFPNYSSELNVNALLLGDSALYLCASSLRWSGPNTEAFFGQGTRLTVV.

This chain uses TRBV30 with TRBJ1-2; 8 bases match TRBD1. J was trimmed by 8 bases and V by 0 bases; bases with no gene match: 8. CDR3 length: 14 residues. Looked up from germline, CDR1 is GTSNPN and CDR2 is SVGIG (reference sequence). The CDR3 loop reads CAWSVSRGLRGYTF. The CDR3 region has the DNA TGTGCCTGGAGTGTTTCCAGGGGGCTTAGGGGCTACACCTTC.